The next 21 T cell receptor beta chains were all read from a single sample in a study of T-cell reconstitution after alpha-beta-depleted transplantation in children. Unique molecular identifiers were used in preparing the TCRbeta library. TCRdb re-derived calls from the PCR reads in MiXCR, one entry per CDR3 protein. The sample has roughly 200,000 distinct CDR3 sequences, about 7% seen once. The sequencing here drew on PBMCs, taken before TCRalphabeta/CD19-depleted stem cell transplant. The receptors stem from a boy aged 2 to 10 with acute lymphoblastic leukemia, due to receive a stem cell transplant.

The table lists this clonotype with a few counts. The V call is TRBV6-1, the J call TRBJ2-7; 7 positions agree with TRBD1. This CDR3 spans 15 amino acids. V shed 4 bases, J shed 3 bases, and the junction held 9 bases outside the gene matches. Germline CDR1 is MNHNS and CDR2 is SASEGT. CDR3 sequence (DNA): TGTGCCAGCAGTGGGCCGTGGCCAGGGGGCTACGAGCAGTACTTC. Its protein product is CASSGPWPGGYEQYF.

This clonotype was recorded at least ten times. The rearrangement links TRBV5-1 to TRBJ2-7; D is perhaps TRBD1 or TRBD2 (6 bases each). The CDR3 is 14 residues long. Trimming cost V 4 bases and J 5 bases, with 16 bases left between them. Germline CDR1 reads SGHRS; CDR2 reads YFSETQ. CDR3 sequence reads: CASSRRGPPDEQYF. CDR3 nucleotide sequence: TGCGCCAGCAGCAGACGGGGGCCCCCGGACGAGCAGTACTTC.

In its sample, this clonotype was seen a few times. The rearrangement uses TRBV11-2 and TRBJ2-5; TRBD1 matches at 7 bases. The V gene end was trimmed by 8 bases and the J gene end by 4 bases; junction bases not matched to a gene: 7. In germline, CDR1 is SGHAT, CDR2 FQNNGV. The CDR3 consists of 13 residues. CDR3 nucleotides: TGTGCCAGCGGATCGGCAGGGGGAGAGACCCAGTACTTC. Encoded protein: CASGSAGGETQYF.

This clonotype was seen ten or more times. The chain uses TRBV29-1 and TRBJ1-5, with 8 bases that match TRBD1. The CDR3 is made up of 14 amino acids. The germline V gene encodes CDR1 SQVTM and CDR2 ANQGSEA. Unmatched junction bases numbered 9, after V lost 4 bases and J lost 7 bases. This CDR3 is CSVGQGMGRQPQHF. CDR3 nucleotide sequence: TGCAGCGTTGGACAGGGGATGGGTCGGCAGCCCCAGCATTTT.

This clonotype showed up many times. The V and J genes are TRBV6-5 and TRBJ2-3; either TRBD1 or TRBD2 may fit D (6 bases each). CDR1 and CDR2 (germline): MNHEY, SVGAGI. The CDR3 spans 15 residues. Deletions cut 4 bases from V and 9 bases from J, with 20 bases between. In DNA form, the CDR3 reads TGTGCCAGCAGTTGGAAAGTAGGGGGGCAATCCACGCAGTATTTT. Translated: CASSWKVGGQSTQYF.

This clonotype was observed a handful of times. CDR3 nucleotide sequence: TGTGCCAGCAGTCCGGGGGGAACAAGGGAAACTGAAGCTTTCTTT. Residues: CASSPGGTRETEAFF. The chain recombines TRBV2 with TRBJ1-1, with D possibly matching TRBD1 (5 bases). In germline, CDR1 is SNHLY, CDR2 FYNNEI. CDR3 length: 15 residues. Trimming stripped 5 bases from V and 5 bases from J, with 18 bases between.

This clonotype was observed at least ten times. V is TRBV5-1 and J is TRBJ2-2; D is possibly TRBD1 (6 bases). CDR1 SGHRS and CDR2 YFSETQ come from the germline V gene. The V end lost 0 bases, the J end lost 2 bases, and 14 bases lay between the germline ends. The CDR3 is made up of 17 amino acids. The CDR3 nucleotides read TGCGCCAGCAGCTTGGACCCCAGGGGTTTTAACACCGGGGAGCTGTTTTTT. Protein product: CASSLDPRGFNTGELFF.

This clonotype was found many times. The rearrangement joins TRBV7-9 to TRBJ2-2, with 12 bases identical to TRBD2. The V gene end was trimmed by 7 bases and the J gene end by 4 bases; junction bases not matched to a gene: 10. Germline loops: CDR1 SEHNR, CDR2 FQNEAQ (reference sequence). The length of the CDR3 is 17 residues. CDR3 DNA sequence: TGTGCCAGCATGCACCCAGGACTAGCGGGACCCACCGGGGAGCTGTTTTTT. It yields the protein CASMHPGLAGPTGELFF.

This clonotype showed up just a few times. V is TRBV5-1 and J is TRBJ2-5; 9 bases are a match to TRBD1. With V trimmed by 1 base and J by 7 bases, 14 bases remained unmatched. CDR1 is SGHRS and CDR2 is YFSETQ in the germline V gene. This CDR3 has 17 amino acids. CDR3 loop: CASSLPDRGAWEWTQYF. As DNA, the CDR3 is TGCGCCAGCAGCTTGCCCGACAGGGGGGCATGGGAGTGGACCCAGTACTTC.

Many counts were recorded for this clonotype. The chain is built from TRBV6-6 and TRBJ2-2; TRBD1 might be the D (5 bases). The CDR3 spans 13 residues. Trimming pared 8 bases from V and 3 bases from J, leaving 10 bases between. Germline V gene sequence: CDR1 MNHNY, CDR2 SVGAGI (reference sequence). CDR3 residues: CASGAAYTGELFF. CDR3 bases: TGTGCCAGCGGGGCAGCCTACACCGGGGAGCTGTTTTTT.

In this sample, this clonotype turned up a few times. This chain uses TRBV4-3 with TRBJ2-7; a weak D match, TRBD1 (5 bases). V gave up 0 bases and J gave up 2 bases, with 11 bases separating them. CDR1 and CDR2 from the germline V gene are LGHNA and YSLEER. This CDR3 has 15 residues. CDR3 protein: CASSQDRVEAYEQYF. CDR3 sequence (DNA): TGCGCCAGCAGCCAAGACAGGGTGGAAGCCTACGAGCAGTACTTC.

This clonotype was recorded a few times. The chain joins TRBV4-1 to TRBJ1-1, with D unclear. Trimming removed 5 bases from V and 11 bases from J, with 15 bases in between. CDR3 length: 12 residues. Germline loops: CDR1 MGHRA, CDR2 YSYEKL. The CDR3 is CASSEAGRSAFF. The CDR3 bases are TGCGCCAGCAGCGAAGCGGGTAGGTCGGCTTTCTTT.

Ten or more counts support this clonotype. The chain recombines TRBV20-1 with TRBJ1-1; tentatively, D is TRBD1 (6 bases). The CDR3 runs to 15 residues. Trimming removed 0 bases at V and 1 base at J, with 12 bases between. Germline values: CDR1 DFQATT, CDR2 SNEGSKA (reference sequence). CDR3 in DNA: TGCAGTGCTAGAGATGGGGGCAGGTCGAACACTGAAGCTTTCTTT. This sequence encodes CSARDGGRSNTEAFF.

This clonotype turned up a few times. The chain links TRBV14 to TRBJ1-3; D call uncertain. Germline CDR1 is SGHDN and CDR2 is FVKESK. This CDR3 has 12 residues. V was pared by 3 bases and J by 0 bases, with 0 bases between. The CDR3 is CASSHSGNTIYF. CDR3 nucleotide sequence: TGTGCCAGCAGCCACTCTGGAAACACCATATATTTT.

The genes are TRBV7-9 and TRBJ2-3, with D tentatively TRBD1 or TRBD2 (6 bases each). Trimming stripped 5 bases from V and 4 bases from J, with 16 bases between. The CDR3 sequence is 15 residues long. Germline lookup yields CDR1 SEHNR and CDR2 FQNEAQ (reference sequence). The CDR3 sequence: CASSKGGLKSDTQYF. CDR3 bases: TGTGCCAGCAGCAAAGGGGGACTCAAGTCAGATACGCAGTATTTT.

This clonotype was seen many times. V is TRBV11-2 and J is TRBJ2-2; 7 bases line up with TRBD2. The CDR3 consists of 16 residues. The junction had 3 bases not matched to a gene; V was cut back by 2 bases and J by 0 bases. Germline values: CDR1 SGHAT, CDR2 FQNNGV. The CDR3 region has the DNA TGTGCCAGCAGCTTACTCGCGGGGGCGAACACCGGGGAGCTGTTTTTT. Amino acids: CASSLLAGANTGELFF.

This clonotype was seen at least ten times. This sequence joins TRBV11-2 and TRBJ1-1; TRBD1 is a possible D gene (5 bases). V lost 4 bases and J lost 1, with 13 bases in between. The CDR3 loop spans 15 amino acids. The germline V gene has CDR1 SGHAT and CDR2 FQNNGV. The CDR3 protein is CASSSGMGRNTEAFF. The CDR3, as DNA: TGTGCCAGCAGCTCAGGGATGGGGCGGAACACTGAAGCTTTCTTT.

This clonotype came up many times. The gene calls are TRBV5-1 and TRBJ2-2; D unresolved. CDR1 and CDR2 (germline): SGHRS, YFSETQ. Trimming cost V 4 bases and J 0 bases, with 13 bases left between them. This CDR3 is 16 amino acids long. CDR3 nucleotides: TGCGCCAGCAGCCCGGTTGGGCAGCCGAACACCGGGGAGCTGTTTTTT. Its protein is CASSPVGQPNTGELFF.

This clonotype was counted many times. The chain uses TRBV2 and TRBJ2-5; D remains unclear. Germline V lookup: CDR1 SNHLY, CDR2 FYNNEI. V was shortened by 2 bases and J by 5 bases, with 18 bases between the two germline ends. CDR3 length: 16 residues. CDR3: CASSEIIDLRFETQYF. The CDR3 bases are TGTGCCAGCAGTGAAATCATCGACTTAAGGTTCGAGACCCAGTACTTC.

This chain links TRBV4-1 with TRBJ2-7; D is uncertain. The CDR3 runs to 14 residues. The germline CDR1 and CDR2 sequences are MGHRA and YSYEKL. The V and J ends lost 0 bases and 4 bases respectively, with 10 bases between them. The CDR3 sequence: CASSQDLRVYEQYF. The CDR3 DNA is TGCGCCAGCAGCCAAGATCTTAGAGTTTACGAGCAGTACTTC.

This clonotype occurred many times. The gene calls are TRBV5-1 and TRBJ1-4, with D unclear. Trimming removed 4 bases at V and 8 bases at J, with 15 bases between. Looked up from germline, CDR1 is SGHRS and CDR2 is YFSETQ. CDR3 length equals 14 residues. The CDR3 DNA sequence: TGCGCCAGCAGCCCGGACGGATCCGAAGAAAAACTGTTTTTT. It translates to CASSPDGSEEKLFF. Together with reference TRBV5-1 and TRBJ1-4, the CDR3 gives the full variable domain: KAGVTQTPRYLIKTRGQQVTLSCSPISGHRSVSWYQQTPGQGLQFLFEYFSETQRNKGNFPGRFSGRQFSNSRSEMNVSTLELGDSALYLCASSPDGSEEKLFFGSGTQLSVL.